These 3 T cell receptor beta chains were sequenced from one sample in a study of T-cell reconstitution after alpha-beta-depleted transplantation in children. During its preparation, the TCRbeta library received unique molecular identifiers. TCRdb reanalysed the PCR reads using MiXCR and keeps one entry per CDR3 protein. The data show about 580,000 distinct CDR3 sequences, about 21% seen once. The material sequenced was PBMCs, mostly from graft donor cells, taken 360 days after TCRalphabeta/CD19-depleted stem cell transplant. The receptors stem from a boy under two years old who had a stem cell transplant for acute myeloid leukemia, so the T cells may come from the graft donor.

The sample holds many counts of this clonotype. V is TRBV20-1 and J is TRBJ2-1; D ambiguous. Germline values: CDR1 DFQATT, CDR2 SNEGSKA (reference sequence). Trimming took off 5 bases at V and 0 bases at J, with 11 bases between the two ends. There are 14 residues in the CDR3. The CDR3 region is CSAQLPSSYNEQFF. The CDR3 nucleotides are TGCAGTGCTCAACTGCCCTCCTCCTACAATGAGCAGTTCTTC.

In its sample, this clonotype was seen many times. The CDR3 here is CASSYSPSGVYNEQFF. The CDR3 DNA follows: TGTGCCAGCAGTTACTCTCCCAGCGGGGTCTACAATGAGCAGTTCTTC. The chain joins TRBV6-5 to TRBJ2-1; 7 bases are a match to TRBD2. V trimming: 0 bases; J trimming: 3 bases; junction bases outside the gene matches: 5. The length of the CDR3 is 16 residues. CDR1 is MNHEY, CDR2 SVGAGI, per germline.

This chain joins TRBV11-2 and TRBJ2-1; D perhaps matches TRBD2 (6 bases). Germline CDR1 is SGHAT and CDR2 is FQNNGV. The CDR3 is made up of 14 amino acids. Trimming cost V 2 bases and J 7 bases, with 12 bases left between them. CDR3 region: CASSLPGLQNEQFF. CDR3 nucleotides: TGTGCCAGCAGCTTACCGGGACTCCAAAATGAGCAGTTCTTC.